One sample yielded the 22 T cell receptor beta chains listed below, sequenced in a study. TCRdb's copy holds only in-frame clones and misses some; the assay was immunoSEQ multiplex PCR. The top ten clones hold about 11% of a sample with approximately 53,000 clones, about 92% of them seen once. Sequencing used PBMCs. The receptors were sampled from a man aged 40-49 years with rheumatoid arthritis.

This clone was counted only a few times. This chain uses TRBV18 with TRBJ1-3; D gene ambiguous. The germline V gene encodes CDR1 KGHSH and CDR2 LQKENI. With 6 bases removed from V and 0 bases from J, the gap between germline ends came to 15 bases. The CDR3 has 16 residues. The CDR3 region has the DNA TGTGCCAGCTCTCTCAACTTCCAGGACTCTGGAAACACCATATATTTT. Translating gives CASSLNFQDSGNTIYF.

Turning to this clone: Other DNA sequences in this sample translate to the same CDR3. The chain joins TRBV9 to TRBJ2-1; 8 bases are a match to TRBD2. Germline CDR1 is SGDLS and CDR2 is YYNGEE. The CDR3 is 15 amino acids. Losses at the gene ends were 2 bases for V and 0 bases for J; bases not matched to a gene: 1. CDR3 amino acids: CASSVSGSSYNEQFF. CDR3 nucleotide sequence: TGTGCCAGCAGCGTGAGCGGGAGCTCCTACAATGAGCAGTTCTTC.

The V gene is TRBV19, the J gene TRBJ2-7; 11 nucleotides agree with TRBD1. The V and J ends lost 6 bases and 5 bases, in that order; junction bases with no gene match: 3. The CDR3 runs to 13 residues. Germline V gene sequence: CDR1 LNHDA, CDR2 SQIVND (reference sequence). DNA for the CDR3: TGTGCCAGTAGCCGGGACAGGGGGGACGAGCAGTACTTC. Residues: CASSRDRGDEQYF.

V gene TRBV28 combines with J gene TRBJ2-7; 10 nucleotides align to TRBD2. The CDR3 runs to 15 residues. Germline lookup yields CDR1 MDHEN and CDR2 SYDVKM. V lost 4 bases and J lost 4; bases outside the gene matches: 7. The CDR3 coding sequence is TGTGCCAGCAGTTCGCCTAGCGGGAGAGGTTACGAGCAGTACTTC. Residues: CASSSPSGRGYEQYF.

The chain joins TRBV5-6 to TRBJ2-4; 12 bases are a match to TRBD2. With 0 bases clipped from V and 7 bases from J, the junction kept 8 bases outside the gene matches. Germline V gene sequence: CDR1 SGHDT, CDR2 YYEEEE. The CDR3 extends over 17 amino acids. CDR3 sequence (DNA): TGTGCCAGCAGCTTGGCGGCTAGCGGGAGGGCCGCGAACATTCAGTACTTC. Protein: CASSLAASGRAANIQYF. The full variable domain, with the rest looked up from reference TRBV5-6 and TRBJ2-4, is DAGVTQSPTHLIKTRGQQVTLRCSPKSGHDTVSWYQQALGQGPQFIFQYYEEEERQRGNFPDRFSGHQFPNYSSELNVNALLLGDSALYLCASSLAASGRAANIQYFGAGTRLSVL.

The chain recombines TRBV9 with TRBJ1-4, with 9 bases lining up with TRBD1. The J segment lost 7 bases and the V segment lost 4 bases, leaving 11 bases of the junction unmatched. The CDR3 spans 16 residues. Per germline, CDR1 SGDLS and CDR2 YYNGEE. CDR3 coding DNA: TGTGCCAGCAGCCCACGTGAGGGGACAGGGATTGAAAAACTGTTTTTT. Translating it yields CASSPREGTGIEKLFF.

The chain recombines TRBV6-5 with TRBJ2-3; D is possibly TRBD1 or TRBD2 (5 bases each). Per germline, CDR1 MNHEY and CDR2 SVGAGI. V lost 2 bases, J lost 8 bases, and 11 bases lay in between. The CDR3 runs to 13 residues. The CDR3 reads CASSYEGRGTQYF. CDR3 DNA: TGTGCCAGCAGTTACGAGGGACGGGGTACGCAGTATTTT.

The CDR3 DNA is TGTGCCTGGAGTGTTTTCATGTACAGCGGTTCTAATGAAAAACTGTTTTTT. It yields the protein CAWSVFMYSGSNEKLFF. The chain is built from TRBV30 and TRBJ1-4; the D is unclear. V was trimmed by 0 bases and J by 3 bases, leaving 17 bases between them. CDR1 and CDR2 from the germline V gene are GTSNPN and SVGIG (reference sequence). CDR3 length: 17 amino acids.

In its sample, this clone was seen once. The chain combines TRBV3-1 (or the pseudogene TRBV3-2) with TRBJ2-1, with TRBD2 matching over 8 bases. The CDR3 runs 17 residues. Germline lookup yields CDR1 LGHDT and CDR2 YNNKEL (reference sequence). V lost 3 bases to trimming and J lost 4 bases; unmatched junction nucleotides: 11. The CDR3 nucleotides read TGTGCCAGCAGCCATTGGGCGCGGGAGGACCTTTACAATGAGCAGTTCTTC. Protein product: CASSHWAREDLYNEQFF.

J is TRBJ2-7 and V is TRBV7-8; 12 positions match TRBD2. The germline V gene encodes CDR1 SGHVS and CDR2 FQNEAQ. Losses at the gene ends were 4 bases for V and 2 bases for J; bases not matched to a gene: 6. The CDR3 contains 16 residues. CDR3 nucleotide sequence: TGTGCCAGCAGCTCGGGGGCTAGCGGGGGGGCCTACGAGCAGTACTTC. It encodes CASSSGASGGAYEQYF. The full variable domain, completed using reference TRBV7-8 and TRBJ2-7, is GAGVSQSPRYKVAKRGQDVALRCDPISGHVSLFWYQQALGQGPEFLTYFQNEAQLDKSGLPSDRFFAERPEGSVSTLKIQRTQQEDSAVYLCASSSGASGGAYEQYFGPGTRLTVT.

The rearrangement joins TRBV9 to TRBJ2-6; 9 nucleotides align to TRBD1. Per the germline V gene, CDR1 is SGDLS and CDR2 is YYNGEE. J gave up 1 base and V 3 bases, and 11 bases lay outside the gene matches. This CDR3 has 19 amino acids. CDR3 sequence (DNA): TGTGCCAGCAGCGCTCCCAGGGGACAGGGCGTATCTGGGGCCAACGTCCTGACTTTC. Protein product: CASSAPRGQGVSGANVLTF.

The chain combines TRBV3-1 (or the pseudogene TRBV3-2) with TRBJ1-1; 7 bases agree with TRBD1. Germline-derived CDR1 and CDR2 are LGHDT and YNNKEL (reference sequence). V was pared by 1 base and J by 5 bases, with 4 bases of the junction left unmatched. The CDR3 is 14 amino acids. The CDR3 here is CASSQGDSSTEAFF. The DNA of the CDR3 is TGTGCCAGCAGCCAAGGGGACAGCTCTACTGAAGCTTTCTTT.

The gene calls are TRBV11-2 and TRBJ2-3, with D tentatively TRBD2 (5 bases). Germline assignment: CDR1 SGHAT and CDR2 FQNNGV. The V and J ends lost 1 base and 0 bases respectively, with 5 bases between them. This CDR3 is built from 14 residues. CDR3 DNA sequence: TGTGCCAGCAGCTTAGCGGGGAGCACAGATACGCAGTATTTT. Its translation: CASSLAGSTDTQYF.

In DNA form, the CDR3 reads TGTGCCAGCAGTTTAGGCTATAATTCACCCCTCCACTTT. This encodes CASSLGYNSPLHF. This sequence joins TRBV28 and TRBJ1-6; D is uncertain. The germline gives CDR1 MDHEN, CDR2 SYDVKM. The CDR3 is made up of 13 amino acids. The germline V and J ends were trimmed by 2 bases and 3 bases, with 2 bases remaining between them.

V and J are TRBV30 and TRBJ1-3; no clear D gene. CDR1 and CDR2 (germline): GTSNPN, SVGIG (reference sequence). The CDR3 covers 12 residues. With 4 bases removed from V and 7 bases from J, the gap between germline ends came to 11 bases. The CDR3 DNA follows: TGTGCCTGGACGAACGAAGGGAACACCATATATTTT. It codes for CAWTNEGNTIYF.

The J gene is TRBJ1-3, the V gene TRBV5-6, with D unresolved. Germline V gene data show CDR1 as SGHDT and CDR2 as YYEEEE. This CDR3 comprises 16 residues. Trimming stripped 4 bases from V and 0 bases from J, with 14 bases between. The CDR3 nucleotides are TGTGCCAGCAGCAACGAAGGGATAAACTCTGGAAACACCATATATTTT. This gives the protein CASSNEGINSGNTIYF. Based on the CDR3 plus reference TRBV5-6 and TRBJ1-3, the full variable domain is DAGVTQSPTHLIKTRGQQVTLRCSPKSGHDTVSWYQQALGQGPQFIFQYYEEEERQRGNFPDRFSGHQFPNYSSELNVNALLLGDSALYLCASSNEGINSGNTIYFGEGSWLTVV.

The chain has TRBV13 and TRBJ1-4, with D possibly TRBD1 on 6 matching bases. Looked up from germline, CDR1 is PRHDT and CDR2 is FYEKMQ (reference sequence). The V end lost 3 bases, the J end lost 2 bases, and 22 bases lay between the germline ends. This CDR3 region has 19 residues. This chain's CDR3 is CASSLYRADLGVTNEKLFF. Written as DNA, the CDR3 is TGTGCCAGCAGCTTGTACAGGGCGGATTTGGGTGTGACTAATGAAAAACTGTTTTTT.

The chain has TRBV27 and TRBJ2-7; 9 bases are a match to TRBD2. Unmatched junction bases numbered 11, after V lost 3 bases and J lost 2 bases. Germline loops: CDR1 MNHEY, CDR2 SMNVEV (reference sequence). The CDR3 length is 17 residues. The CDR3 is CASSFRLAGRSAYEQYF. As DNA, the CDR3 is TGTGCCAGCAGTTTCAGGCTAGCGGGAAGGTCGGCCTACGAGCAGTACTTC.

This chain uses TRBV11-2 with TRBJ1-2; possibly TRBD1 for D (6 bases). V lost 5 bases and J lost 0, with 10 bases in between. From germline, CDR1 is SGHAT and CDR2 FQNNGV. The CDR3 has 14 residues. In DNA, the CDR3 is TGTGCCAGCAGCCGGGACACAGCTAACTATGGCTACACCTTC. Its translation: CASSRDTANYGYTF.

This chain uses TRBV5-1 with TRBJ1-5, with TRBD1 as a possible D gene (6 bases). The CDR3 covers 16 residues. The germline V gene encodes CDR1 SGHRS and CDR2 YFSETQ. The V end lost 4 bases, the J end lost 5 bases, and 19 bases lay between the germline ends. The CDR3 here is CASSPGDRGADQPQHF. The CDR3 region has the DNA TGCGCCAGCAGCCCGGGGGATCGGGGGGCCGATCAGCCCCAGCATTTT. The entire variable domain, with the rest obtained from reference TRBV5-1 and TRBJ1-5, is as follows: KAGVTQTPRYLIKTRGQQVTLSCSPISGHRSVSWYQQTPGQGLQFLFEYFSETQRNKGNFPGRFSGRQFSNSRSEMNVSTLELGDSALYLCASSPGDRGADQPQHFGDGTRLSIL.

This sequence joins TRBV19 and TRBJ2-2; the match to TRBD2 covers 7 bases. Germline V gene sequence: CDR1 LNHDA, CDR2 SQIVND (reference sequence). J gave up 4 bases and V 8 bases, and 10 bases lay outside the gene matches. This CDR3 comprises 15 residues. CDR3 DNA: TGTGCCAGTTGGGAGGGCAGGCTCGGCACCGGGGAGCTGTTTTTT. This sequence encodes CASWEGRLGTGELFF.

The chain has TRBV7-2 and TRBJ2-1; 13 bases match TRBD2. CDR3 size: 16 residues. From germline, CDR1 is SGHTA and CDR2 FQGNSA. Trimming removed 1 base from V and 7 bases from J; junction bases left unmatched: 4. CDR3 in amino acids: CASSLVGTSGENEQFF. In DNA form, the CDR3 reads TGTGCCAGCAGCTTAGTCGGGACTAGCGGGGAGAATGAGCAGTTCTTC.